The rows below give T cell receptor beta chains drawn from one sample of a study of blood T cell repertoires in COVID-19. Produced via immunoSEQ multiplex PCR; TCRdb's table is partial and in-frame only. Of about 170,000 clones in the sample, 70% to 80% were seen once. Sequenced material: PBMCs or T cells enriched from blood (not recorded which). The receptor source for this set is a woman aged 70-85 years in a cohort exposed to, infected with or recovered from COVID-19 (not recorded which). The CDR3 runs from the conserved cysteine through the conserved F or W. A D gene is named only where the DNA matches it firmly. Size values are once, few and many counts, or a class for expanded clones, and some rows have none.

d_gene: TRBD1; v_gene: TRBV15; j_gene: TRBJ2-7; abundance: NA; CDR3nt: TGTGCCACCAGCAGGGGACAGGGGGCCTTCTACGAGCAGTACTTC; CDR3aa: CATSRGQGAFYEQYF
d_gene: NA; v_gene: TRBV9; j_gene: TRBJ2-1; abundance: NA; CDR3nt: TGTGCCAGCAGCGTGCAGGGGAGTGAGCAGTTCTTC; CDR3aa: CASSVQGSEQFF
d_gene: TRBD2; v_gene: TRBV7-3; j_gene: TRBJ2-1; abundance: NA; CDR3nt: TGTGCCAGCAGCTTAATCGTAGCGGGGTACAATGAGCAGTTCTTC; CDR3aa: CASSLIVAGYNEQFF
d_gene: TRBD1; v_gene: TRBV5-1; j_gene: TRBJ1-3; abundance: NA; CDR3nt: TGCGCCAGCAGCCGTGGGACAGCCTCTGGAAACACCATATATTTT; CDR3aa: CASSRGTASGNTIYF
d_gene: TRBD2; v_gene: TRBV27; j_gene: TRBJ2-1; abundance: NA; CDR3nt: TGTGCCAGCAGCCAACTAGCGGGGTCTAACAATGAGCAGTTCTTC; CDR3aa: CASSQLAGSNNEQFF
d_gene: TRBD1; v_gene: TRBV27; j_gene: TRBJ2-1; abundance: NA; CDR3nt: TGTGCCAGCAGTCCCTCGACAGGGGGCCCCTACAATGAGCAGTTCTTC; CDR3aa: CASSPSTGGPYNEQFF
d_gene: NA; v_gene: TRBV29-1; j_gene: TRBJ2-5; abundance: NA; CDR3nt: TGCAGCGTTGGACCGGGGGTGGAGACCCAGTACTTC; CDR3aa: CSVGPGVETQYF
d_gene: TRBD2; v_gene: TRBV19; j_gene: TRBJ2-3; abundance: NA; CDR3nt: TGTGCCAGTAGTAATATCGGGACTAGCGGGTGGACAGATACGCAGTATTTT; CDR3aa: CASSNIGTSGWTDTQYF
d_gene: TRBD1; v_gene: TRBV19; j_gene: TRBJ2-1; abundance: NA; CDR3nt: TGTGCCAGTAGTATAGGCGACAGGGGCACCTACAATGAGCAGTTCTTC; CDR3aa: CASSIGDRGTYNEQFF
d_gene: TRBD2; v_gene: TRBV12-3/TRBV12-4; j_gene: TRBJ2-1; abundance: NA; CDR3nt: TGTGCCAGCAGGCCGGGACTAGCCAATGAGCAGTTCTTC; CDR3aa: CASRPGLANEQFF
d_gene: NA; v_gene: TRBV10-3; j_gene: TRBJ2-1; abundance: NA; CDR3nt: TGTGCCGTGGGGAGGACCGACTACAATGAGCAGTTCTTC; CDR3aa: CAVGRTDYNEQFF
d_gene: NA; v_gene: TRBV4-1; j_gene: TRBJ1-1; abundance: NA; CDR3nt: TGCGCCAGCAGCCACCCGAAGGGAGGGAGCACTGAAGCTTTCTTT; CDR3aa: CASSHPKGGSTEAFF
d_gene: NA; v_gene: TRBV28; j_gene: TRBJ1-2; abundance: NA; CDR3nt: TGTGCCAGCAGTTCCTTAGGGGCCCAGGGTCACTATGGCTACACCTTC; CDR3aa: CASSSLGAQGHYGYTF
d_gene: TRBD2; v_gene: TRBV7-3; j_gene: TRBJ2-7; abundance: NA; CDR3nt: TGTGCCAGCAGCCCGATAGCGGGAGGGAAGTACGAGCAGTACTTC; CDR3aa: CASSPIAGGKYEQYF
d_gene: TRBD2; v_gene: TRBV28; j_gene: TRBJ2-7; abundance: NA; CDR3nt: TGTGCCAGCAGTTTAGGGGGGGATTACGAGCAGTACTTC; CDR3aa: CASSLGGDYEQYF
d_gene: TRBD2; v_gene: TRBV5-1; j_gene: TRBJ2-3; abundance: NA; CDR3nt: TGCGCCAGCTCTCAAGCGGGAATTGGTGCAGATACGCAGTATTTT; CDR3aa: CASSQAGIGADTQYF
d_gene: TRBD2; v_gene: TRBV18; j_gene: TRBJ2-7; abundance: NA; CDR3nt: TGTGCCAGCTCACCGCGGACTAGCGTATCCTACGAGCAGTACTTC; CDR3aa: CASSPRTSVSYEQYF
d_gene: TRBD1; v_gene: TRBV9; j_gene: TRBJ1-6; abundance: few; CDR3nt: TGTGCCAGCAGCGAAACGACAGGGTACAATTCACCCCTCCACTTT; CDR3aa: CASSETTGYNSPLHF
d_gene: TRBD1; v_gene: TRBV28; j_gene: TRBJ1-5; abundance: few; CDR3nt: TGTGCCAGCAGCCTAGGTGGACAGGGGTTTCAGCCCCAGCATTTT; CDR3aa: CASSLGGQGFQPQHF
d_gene: TRBD2; v_gene: TRBV2; j_gene: TRBJ2-1; abundance: NA; CDR3nt: TGTGCCAGCAGTGGACTAGCGGGAGGGAAGGACAATGAGCAGTTCTTC; CDR3aa: CASSGLAGGKDNEQFF
d_gene: NA; v_gene: TRBV7-8; j_gene: TRBJ1-6; abundance: NA; CDR3nt: TGTGCCAGCAGCTTAGGTTCGGGGCGATTGGTGGGGGCAACCCTCCACTTT; CDR3aa: CASSLGSGRLVGATLHF
d_gene: TRBD1; v_gene: TRBV7-9; j_gene: TRBJ2-7; abundance: NA; CDR3nt: TGTGCCAGCAGCTTCCTCACCGGGACAGGAGGCTACGAGCAGTACTTC; CDR3aa: CASSFLTGTGGYEQYF
d_gene: TRBD2; v_gene: TRBV18; j_gene: TRBJ2-7; abundance: NA; CDR3nt: TGTGCCAGCTCCCGGGGTCTAGCGGGCGAATCCTACGAGCAGTACTTC; CDR3aa: CASSRGLAGESYEQYF
d_gene: TRBD1; v_gene: TRBV10-3; j_gene: TRBJ1-3; abundance: few; CDR3nt: TGTGCCATCAGCCGGGACAGCTCTGGAAACACCATATATTTT; CDR3aa: CAISRDSSGNTIYF
d_gene: NA; v_gene: TRBV28; j_gene: TRBJ2-5; abundance: NA; CDR3nt: TGTGCCAGCTACTCTCTAAACCAAGAGACCCAGTACTTC; CDR3aa: CASYSLNQETQYF
d_gene: TRBD2; v_gene: TRBV5-6; j_gene: TRBJ2-3; abundance: once; CDR3nt: TGTGCCAGCAGCTTGAATGACGGGAGGGTGATGACAGATACGCAGTATTTT; CDR3aa: CASSLNDGRVMTDTQYF
d_gene: NA; v_gene: TRBV27; j_gene: TRBJ2-2; abundance: NA; CDR3nt: TGTGCCAGCAGTACCCGGACCGGGGAGCTGTTTTTT; CDR3aa: CASSTRTGELFF
d_gene: TRBD1; v_gene: TRBV19; j_gene: TRBJ1-5; abundance: NA; CDR3nt: TGTGCCAGTAAAAAGGGGGCCACTGGCAATCAGCCCCAGCATTTT; CDR3aa: CASKKGATGNQPQHF
d_gene: NA; v_gene: TRBV9; j_gene: TRBJ2-3; abundance: NA; CDR3nt: TGTGCCAGCAGCCCAGCGAACACAGATACGCAGTATTTT; CDR3aa: CASSPANTDTQYF
d_gene: NA; v_gene: TRBV5-1; j_gene: TRBJ1-3; abundance: NA; CDR3nt: TGCGCCAGCAGCCCTACAGTCAGCTCTGGAAACACCATATATTTT; CDR3aa: CASSPTVSSGNTIYF
d_gene: NA; v_gene: TRBV28; j_gene: TRBJ2-7; abundance: NA; CDR3nt: TGTGCCAGCAGTTTGTCCAGGGTCCACGAGCAGTACTTC; CDR3aa: CASSLSRVHEQYF
d_gene: NA; v_gene: TRBV11-3; j_gene: TRBJ2-6; abundance: NA; CDR3nt: TGTGCCAGCAGCTTAGCGTCTCGTGCAGGCATTAGCTCTGGGGCCAACGTCCTGACTTTC; CDR3aa: CASSLASRAGISSGANVLTF
d_gene: NA; v_gene: TRBV11-2; j_gene: TRBJ2-7; abundance: NA; CDR3nt: TGTGCCAGCAGCTTACTAACGAGCTCCTACGAGCAGTACTTC; CDR3aa: CASSLLTSSYEQYF
d_gene: NA; v_gene: TRBV9; j_gene: TRBJ2-3; abundance: NA; CDR3nt: TGTGCCAGCAGCGCGAGGACTGTTAGCACAGATACGCAGTATTTT; CDR3aa: CASSARTVSTDTQYF
d_gene: TRBD1; v_gene: TRBV5-1; j_gene: TRBJ1-2; abundance: NA; CDR3nt: TGCGCCAGCCGACAGGGGGGCAACTATGGCTACACCTTC; CDR3aa: CASRQGGNYGYTF
d_gene: NA; v_gene: TRBV6-6; j_gene: TRBJ1-5; abundance: NA; CDR3nt: TGTGCCAGCGGCCTGTACAGGCTCGGCAATCAGCCCCAGCATTTT; CDR3aa: CASGLYRLGNQPQHF
d_gene: TRBD2; v_gene: TRBV28; j_gene: TRBJ2-7; abundance: NA; CDR3nt: TGTGCCAGCAGCGGAGGAGGTAGCGGGAGAGAGCAGTACTTC; CDR3aa: CASSGGGSGREQYF
d_gene: TRBD2; v_gene: TRBV9; j_gene: TRBJ2-7; abundance: NA; CDR3nt: TGTGCCAGCAGCGTAGTCCCCGGGACTATCTACGAGCAGTACTTC; CDR3aa: CASSVVPGTIYEQYF
d_gene: TRBD1; v_gene: TRBV11-1; j_gene: TRBJ1-1; abundance: NA; CDR3nt: TGTGCCAGCAGCTTGACAGGGGACGGGGAAGCTTTCTTT; CDR3aa: CASSLTGDGEAFF
d_gene: TRBD2; v_gene: TRBV27; j_gene: TRBJ2-7; abundance: few; CDR3nt: TGTGCCAGCAGTGTACGACCCCAACTAGCGGGAGGCTCCTACGAGCAGTACTTC; CDR3aa: CASSVRPQLAGGSYEQYF
d_gene: NA; v_gene: TRBV6-7; j_gene: TRBJ2-1; abundance: NA; CDR3nt: TGTGCCAGCAGCGTCTCGAGTGAGAGCTCCTACAATGAGCAGTTCTTC; CDR3aa: CASSVSSESSYNEQFF
d_gene: NA; v_gene: TRBV7-8; j_gene: TRBJ2-1; abundance: NA; CDR3nt: TGTGCCAGCAGCTTCTTTGACCGGACCGGTAGGGGTGAGCAGTTCTTC; CDR3aa: CASSFFDRTGRGEQFF
d_gene: NA; v_gene: TRBV28; j_gene: TRBJ1-3; abundance: NA; CDR3nt: TGTGCCAGCAGTTTATCGGCGGGCTCTGGAAACACCATATATTTT; CDR3aa: CASSLSAGSGNTIYF
d_gene: NA; v_gene: TRBV18; j_gene: TRBJ2-1; abundance: NA; CDR3nt: TGTGCCAGCTCATCGTACGGGGGTGAGCAGTTCTTC; CDR3aa: CASSSYGGEQFF
d_gene: TRBD1; v_gene: TRBV6-5; j_gene: TRBJ2-3; abundance: once; CDR3nt: TGTGCCAGCAAATTGACAGGGCCTAGCACAGATACGCAGTATTTT; CDR3aa: CASKLTGPSTDTQYF
d_gene: TRBD2; v_gene: TRBV28; j_gene: TRBJ2-5; abundance: NA; CDR3nt: TGTGCCAGCAGTTTTTCTAGCGGGACGGGTCAAGAGACCCAGTACTTC; CDR3aa: CASSFSSGTGQETQYF
d_gene: TRBD2; v_gene: TRBV2; j_gene: TRBJ2-5; abundance: NA; CDR3nt: TGTGCCAGTTCCGGGATCGGCGGGAGGAGGGAGACCCAGTACTTC; CDR3aa: CASSGIGGRRETQYF
d_gene: NA; v_gene: TRBV5-1; j_gene: TRBJ2-5; abundance: NA; CDR3nt: TGCGCCAGCAGCTTGGCCGGAGGAGGGCAAGAGACCCAGTACTTC; CDR3aa: CASSLAGGGQETQYF
d_gene: NA; v_gene: TRBV28; j_gene: TRBJ2-4; abundance: few; CDR3nt: TGTGCCAGCAAACCTAGCGAACTAGCCAAAAACATTCAGTACTTC; CDR3aa: CASKPSELAKNIQYF
d_gene: TRBD1; v_gene: TRBV19; j_gene: TRBJ2-2; abundance: NA; CDR3nt: TGTGCCAGTAGTGCGCGGACAGGCGACCCAACCGGGGAGCTGTTTTTT; CDR3aa: CASSARTGDPTGELFF